These T cell receptor beta chains were read from a single sample in a study of blood T cell repertoires in COVID-19. Profiling relied on immunoSEQ multiplex PCR, and the TCRdb table lists in-frame clones only, not all of them. This sample has 85,000 to 95,000 clones, with roughly 72% found just once. Sequenced material: peripheral blood. The receptors derive from an older man with acute or convalescent COVID-19. Both conserved end residues are part of each CDR3. D genes are given only for firm matches. Not every row has a clone size; where given, it reads once, few, many or a size class.

- | TRBJ1-6 | - | TRBV30 | TGTGCCGGCCAAACAGACTATAATTCACCCCTCCACTTT | CAGQTDYNSPLHF
- | TRBJ2-7 | - | TRBV7-9 | TGTGCCAGCAGCTTAGCTATAGCCTCCTACGAGCAGTACTTC | CASSLAIASYEQYF
- | TRBJ2-7 | - | TRBV2 | TGTGCCAGCAGTGAGACGGACGGGGCCTACGAGCAGTACTTC | CASSETDGAYEQYF
- | TRBJ2-7 | - | TRBV28 | TGTGCCAGCAGCCGCCGGACTGCATCGACCTACGAGCAGTACTTC | CASSRRTASTYEQYF
- | TRBJ1-1 | - | TRBV6-5 | TGTGCCGCTACGACACCCACTGAAGCTTTCTTT | CAATTPTEAFF
- | TRBJ2-2 | - | TRBV11-3 | TGTGCCAGCAGCCCTAGCGCTGGCGGGGAGCTGTTTTTT | CASSPSAGGELFF
TRBD2 | TRBJ2-3 | - | TRBV5-1 | TGCGCCAGCAGCTTGGGACTAGCGGGAGGGTTTACAGATACGCAGTATTTT | CASSLGLAGGFTDTQYF
TRBD2 | TRBJ2-5 | - | TRBV7-8 | TGTGCCAGCAGCTTAGGAGCTAGCGGGAGAGAGACCCAGTACTTC | CASSLGASGRETQYF
- | TRBJ2-7 | - | TRBV28 | TGTGCCAGCAGTTTCATCCAAACAGGGTTCTCCTACGAGCAGTACTTC | CASSFIQTGFSYEQYF
TRBD2 | TRBJ2-7 | - | TRBV2 | TGTGCCAGCAGTGGGATGACTAGCGGCCGGGTTCCCGAGCAGTACTTC | CASSGMTSGRVPEQYF
- | TRBJ1-1 | few | TRBV28 | TGTGCCAGCAATTCAGGGCTGTCGGGCGCTTTCTTT | CASNSGLSGAFF
- | TRBJ2-7 | few | TRBV5-1 | TGCGCCAGCAGCTTGGCCGAGTGGCGCGGGGCCCCGGTCGAGCAGTACTTC | CASSLAEWRGAPVEQYF
- | TRBJ1-1 | - | TRBV3-1/TRBV3-2 | TGTGCCAGCAGCCAAGTAGGAGGAGTTCGCACTGAAGCTTTCTTT | CASSQVGGVRTEAFF
- | TRBJ1-2 | - | TRBV28 | TGTGCCAGCAGTTTAGGGGGGAGCGACAGTGACTATGGCTACACCTTC | CASSLGGSDSDYGYTF
- | TRBJ1-2 | - | TRBV25-1 | TGTGCCAGCAGTTACAGGGCAGACTATGGCTACACCTTC | CASSYRADYGYTF
- | TRBJ2-1 | - | TRBV29-1 | TGCAGCGTTGTTTCCAGGGGAGAGCAGTTCTTC | CSVVSRGEQFF
- | TRBJ1-1 | - | TRBV5-4 | TGTGCCAGCAGCTTGGGACAAGACAAAGGGAGGGGGACTGAAGCTTTCTTT | CASSLGQDKGRGTEAFF
- | TRBJ1-2 | - | TRBV4-1 | TGCGCCAGCAGCCAAGATGGGAGGGTTTATGGCTACACCTTC | CASSQDGRVYGYTF
TRBD1 | TRBJ1-6 | few | TRBV5-4 | TGTGCCAGCAGCTCCGTCCCGGGACAGGGAATGGGATCACCCCTCCACTTT | CASSSVPGQGMGSPLHF
- | TRBJ1-1 | few | TRBV7-8 | TGTGCCAGCAGCTTAGTGACAGGGAACACTGAAGCTTTCTTT | CASSLVTGNTEAFF
- | TRBJ1-1 | few | TRBV5-5 | TGTGCCAGCAGCCGGGGGGCGGACTTGAACACTGAAGCTTTCTTT | CASSRGADLNTEAFF
- | TRBJ1-1 | - | TRBV30 | TGTGCCTGGAGACCCCTAGTACAGGGCCGAACTGAAGCTTTCTTT | CAWRPLVQGRTEAFF
- | TRBJ2-1 | - | TRBV27 | TGTGCCAGCAGTTTTACTTCCAATGAGCAGTTCTTC | CASSFTSNEQFF
TRBD1 | TRBJ1-1 | - | TRBV4-2 | TGTGCCAGCAGCCAGCCCGGGACAGGGGAAGCTTTCTTT | CASSQPGTGEAFF
TRBD1 | TRBJ2-1 | - | TRBV5-1 | TGCGCCAGCAGCATACCGACAGGGCACGATGAGCAGTTCTTC | CASSIPTGHDEQFF
- | TRBJ1-1 | - | TRBV6-1 | TGTGCCAGCAGTGAAGAGGGGGACGGTTCCACTGAAGCTTTCTTT | CASSEEGDGSTEAFF
- | TRBJ2-7 | - | TRBV9 | TGTGCCAGCAGCGTAGCTGGAGATTCGAGCTCCTACGAGCAGTACTTC | CASSVAGDSSSYEQYF
TRBD1 | TRBJ2-2 | once | TRBV7-9 | TGTGCCAGCAGCCAAGGACAGGGAGTCGGGGAGCTGTTTTTT | CASSQGQGVGELFF
TRBD2 | TRBJ2-1 | - | TRBV10-3 | TGTGCCACCATAGGACTAGCGGAGGACTCCTACAATGAGCAGTTCTTC | CATIGLAEDSYNEQFF
- | TRBJ2-2 | - | TRBV19 | TGTGCCAGTAGTCAGCTCATATACCTAACAGGGGACTCACCGAACACCGGGGAGCTGTTTTTT | CASSQLIYLTGDSPNTGELFF
TRBD2 | TRBJ2-1 | - | TRBV5-4 | TGTGCCAGCAGCTTGGCGGGAGGGTTCGATGAGCAGTTCTTC | CASSLAGGFDEQFF
TRBD1 | TRBJ1-2 | - | TRBV7-2 | TGTGCCAGCAGCTTAGCCGCTCAACCGGGACAGCACTATGGCTACACCTTC | CASSLAAQPGQHYGYTF
- | TRBJ1-5 | - | TRBV25-1 | TGTGCCAGCAGTGAAGGCCTTTATAGCAATCAGCCCCAGCATTTT | CASSEGLYSNQPQHF
- | TRBJ1-5 | - | TRBV6-6 | TGTGCCAGCAGCGAGACAGACCAGCCCCAGCATTTT | CASSETDQPQHF
- | TRBJ2-3 | few | TRBV9 | TGTGCCAGCAGCGTTAACTCCCACCCCCCAGATACGCAGTATTTT | CASSVNSHPPDTQYF
TRBD2 | TRBJ2-3 | - | TRBV20-1 | TGCAGTGCTAGTAGTAGCGGGGGGGTGGATACGCAGTATTTT | CSASSSGGVDTQYF
TRBD2 | TRBJ2-3 | - | TRBV11-2 | TGTGCCAGCAGCTCACGGGGACTAGCGGGAGGTCCCTCGACGGATACGCAGTATTTT | CASSSRGLAGGPSTDTQYF
- | TRBJ2-7 | - | TRBV29-1 | TGCAGCGTTTCGGCGGGGACCTACGAGCAGTACTTC | CSVSAGTYEQYF
- | TRBJ1-1 | - | TRBV6-5 | TGTGCCAGCAGTTACTCGTTAAATTTGAACACTGAAGCTTTCTTT | CASSYSLNLNTEAFF
- | TRBJ1-5 | many | TRBV7-9 | TGTGCCAGCAGCTCTCAGGGTGAGCCCCAGCATTTT | CASSSQGEPQHF
- | TRBJ2-2 | - | TRBV10-3 | TGTGCCATCACTGACAGGGAAATGACTAGGAACACCGGGGAGCTGTTTTTT | CAITDREMTRNTGELFF
- | TRBJ1-1 | few | TRBV5-6 | TGTGCCAGCAGCTTGGGAAGCCTCATGAACACTGAAGCTTTCTTT | CASSLGSLMNTEAFF
TRBD2 | TRBJ2-3 | - | TRBV6-2/TRBV6-3 | TGTGCCAGCAGTTACGCTCTAGCGGGAGGGGGTTCAGATACGCAGTATTTT | CASSYALAGGGSDTQYF
- | TRBJ2-3 | - | TRBV9 | TGTGCCAGCAGCGTAGATAACGGGGATACGCAGTATTTT | CASSVDNGDTQYF
- | TRBJ1-1 | few | TRBV30 | TGTGCCTGGAGGGGAGGCGGGGGCACTGAAGCTTTCTTT | CAWRGGGGTEAFF
- | TRBJ1-1 | - | TRBV24-1 | TGTGCCACCAGTGATTCCGTCCCGTATGTTCGGGGTACTGAAGCTTTCTTT | CATSDSVPYVRGTEAFF
TRBD1 | TRBJ2-1 | - | TRBV29-1 | TGCAGCGCCGCAGGGGGCCATGTGAATGAGCAGTTCTTC | CSAAGGHVNEQFF
TRBD1 | TRBJ2-5 | - | TRBV7-2 | TGTGCCAGCAGCTGGGGATCGGGACAGTTCCAAGAGACCCAGTACTTC | CASSWGSGQFQETQYF
TRBD1 | TRBJ2-3 | - | TRBV7-6 | TGTGCCAGCAGCTTAGTTCTACAGGGGGCTGACACAGATACGCAGTATTTT | CASSLVLQGADTDTQYF
- | TRBJ2-7 | - | TRBV14 | TGTGCCAGCAGCCAAGATGGGCGGCAGGGAAGGCGCAACGAGCAGTACTTC | CASSQDGRQGRRNEQYF
TRBD1 | TRBJ2-3 | - | TRBV28 | TGTGCCAGCAGTGCCCCGACAGGGTCTAGCACAGATACGCAGTATTTT | CASSAPTGSSTDTQYF
- | TRBJ1-1 | - | TRBV2 | TGTGCCAGCAGTGAAGGAGTCCGGCGAGGGGGCACTGAAGCTTTCTTT | CASSEGVRRGGTEAFF
TRBD1 | TRBJ1-2 | once | TRBV11-2 | TGTGCCAGCAGCTCAGTAGGGGGCTATCTGGAGGGCTACACCTTC | CASSSVGGYLEGYTF
TRBD1 | TRBJ2-1 | - | TRBV19 | TGTGCCAGTAGTACGACAGGGACCTCCTACAATGAGCAGTTCTTC | CASSTTGTSYNEQFF